This TCR beta chain stems from a study of HIV-infected patients and healthy controls. Germline CDR1 is SGHTA and CDR2 is FQGNSA. V lost 6 bases to trimming and J lost 1 base; unmatched junction nucleotides: 10. CDR3 length equals 18 residues. TCRdb passed the 5' RACE reads through MiXCR, listing each CDR3 protein once. The sample contains roughly 70,000 distinct CDR3 sequences, less than 20% of which appear only once. The rearrangement uses TRBV7-2 and TRBJ2-6; TRBD1 matches 9 bases. The TCR comes from a human donor in good health. Sequencing used CD4+ T cells from blood. The CDR3 protein is CASRRTGDFASGANVLTF. Written as DNA, the CDR3 is TGTGCCAGCAGGAGGACAGGGGACTTCGCATCTGGGGCCAACGTCCTGACTTTC.